The TCR beta chain under discussion was sequenced for a study of beta chain features in type 1 diabetes. Study-wide findings and caveats: Significant though moderate, a shortening of TCRB CDR3s appeared in all four CD4+ subsets of Type 1 diabetes patients. cDNA sequencing could over-represent cells with high TCR expression.

The whole isolated RNA underwent reverse transcription, so sequencing captured expressed TCRB transcripts. Profiling relied on immunoSEQ multiplex PCR, and the TCRdb table lists in-frame clones only, not all of them. Among 200,000 to 250,000 clones listed, 25% to 35% were seen once. Every single donor gave one heparinised blood draw, and these averaged around 120 mL. Stem cell-like memory, regulatory, central memory and naive CD4+ cells were sorted via CD45RO/CCR7/CD25/CD127/CD95/CD27. Germline V gene sequence: CDR1 SGHRS, CDR2 YFSETQ. The CDR3 extends over 13 amino acids. Trimming took 1 base from V and 5 from J, leaving 9 bases between them. On this clone itself: Its target is unknown.

This receptor was identified in a man aged 25 to 40 in good health. The sequencing sample was made of central memory CD4+ T cells from blood. This sequence joins TRBV5-1 and TRBJ2-5; D remains unclear. The CDR3 bases are TGCGCCAGCAGCTTGAGGGATCGGGAGACCCAGTACTTC. It encodes CASSLRDRETQYF.